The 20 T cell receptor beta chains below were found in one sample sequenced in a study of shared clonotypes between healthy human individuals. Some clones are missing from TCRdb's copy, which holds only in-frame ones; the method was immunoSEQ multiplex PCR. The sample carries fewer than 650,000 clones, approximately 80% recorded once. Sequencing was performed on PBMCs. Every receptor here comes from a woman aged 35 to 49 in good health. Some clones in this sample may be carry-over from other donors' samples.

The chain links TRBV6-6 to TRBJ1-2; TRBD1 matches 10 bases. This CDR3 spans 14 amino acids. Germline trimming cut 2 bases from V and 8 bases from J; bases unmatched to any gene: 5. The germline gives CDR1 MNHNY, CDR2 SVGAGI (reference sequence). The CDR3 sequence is CASSYGTGVGGYTF. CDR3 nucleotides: TGTGCCAGCAGTTACGGGACAGGGGTAGGAGGCTACACCTTC.

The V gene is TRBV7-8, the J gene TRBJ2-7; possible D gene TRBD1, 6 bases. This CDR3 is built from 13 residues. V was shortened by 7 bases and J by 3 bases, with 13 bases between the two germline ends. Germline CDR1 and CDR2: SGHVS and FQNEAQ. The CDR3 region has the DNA TGTGCCAGCACCGTAGGGGGTCTCTACGAGCAGTACTTC. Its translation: CASTVGGLYEQYF. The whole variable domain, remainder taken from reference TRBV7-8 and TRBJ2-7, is GAGVSQSPRYKVAKRGQDVALRCDPISGHVSLFWYQQALGQGPEFLTYFQNEAQLDKSGLPSDRFFAERPEGSVSTLKIQRTQQEDSAVYLCASTVGGLYEQYFGPGTRLTVT.

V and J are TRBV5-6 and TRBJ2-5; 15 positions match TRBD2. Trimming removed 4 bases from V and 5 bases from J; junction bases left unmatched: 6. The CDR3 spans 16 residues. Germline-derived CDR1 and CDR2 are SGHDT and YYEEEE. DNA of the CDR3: TGTGCCAGCAGCCTCGGACTAGCGGGAGGGTGGGAGACCCAGTACTTC. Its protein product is CASSLGLAGGWETQYF.

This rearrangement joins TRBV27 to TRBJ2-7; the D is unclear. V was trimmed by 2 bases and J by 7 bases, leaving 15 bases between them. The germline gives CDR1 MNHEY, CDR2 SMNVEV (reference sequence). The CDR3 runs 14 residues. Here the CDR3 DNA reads TGTGCCAGCAGTTTAGGGCTACCCGTCGTGGAGCAGTACTTC. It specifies CASSLGLPVVEQYF.

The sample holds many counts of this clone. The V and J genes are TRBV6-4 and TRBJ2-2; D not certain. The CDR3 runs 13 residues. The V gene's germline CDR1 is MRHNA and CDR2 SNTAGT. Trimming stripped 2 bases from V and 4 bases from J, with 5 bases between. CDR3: CASSDRATGELFF. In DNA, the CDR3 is TGTGCCAGCAGTGACAGGGCCACCGGGGAGCTGTTTTTT.

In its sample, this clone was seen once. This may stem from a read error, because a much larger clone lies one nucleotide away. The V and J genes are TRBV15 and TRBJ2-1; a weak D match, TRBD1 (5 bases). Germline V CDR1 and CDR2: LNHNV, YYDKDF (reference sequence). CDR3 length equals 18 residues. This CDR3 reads CTTSRDPITRDSYNEQFF. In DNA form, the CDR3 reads TGTACCACCAGCAGAGATCCGATTACCAGGGACTCCTACAATGAGCAGTTCTTC.

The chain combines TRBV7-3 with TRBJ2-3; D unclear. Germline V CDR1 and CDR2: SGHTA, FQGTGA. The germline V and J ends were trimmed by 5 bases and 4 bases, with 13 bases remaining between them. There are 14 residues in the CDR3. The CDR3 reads CASSHLRLADTQYF. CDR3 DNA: TGTGCCAGCAGCCACCTCCGGCTGGCAGATACGCAGTATTTT.

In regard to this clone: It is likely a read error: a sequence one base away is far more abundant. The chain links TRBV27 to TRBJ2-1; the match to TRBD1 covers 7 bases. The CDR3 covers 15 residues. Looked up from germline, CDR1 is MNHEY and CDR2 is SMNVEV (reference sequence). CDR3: CASSPRQGFYNGQFF. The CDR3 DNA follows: TGTGCCAGCAGTCCCCGACAGGGTTTCTACAATGGGCAGTTCTTC.

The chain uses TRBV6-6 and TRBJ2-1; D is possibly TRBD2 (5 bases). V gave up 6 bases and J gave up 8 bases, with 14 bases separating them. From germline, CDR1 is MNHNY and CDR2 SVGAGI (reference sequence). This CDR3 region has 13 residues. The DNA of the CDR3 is TGTGCCAGCAGCCTTCGGGGTAGTGATGAGCAGTTCTTC. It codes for CASSLRGSDEQFF.

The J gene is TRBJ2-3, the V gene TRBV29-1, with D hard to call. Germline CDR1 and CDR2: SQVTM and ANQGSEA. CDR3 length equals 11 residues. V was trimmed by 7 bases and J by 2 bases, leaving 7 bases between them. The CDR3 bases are TGCAGCGGAGGTGTCACAGATACGCAGTATTTT. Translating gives CSGGVTDTQYF.

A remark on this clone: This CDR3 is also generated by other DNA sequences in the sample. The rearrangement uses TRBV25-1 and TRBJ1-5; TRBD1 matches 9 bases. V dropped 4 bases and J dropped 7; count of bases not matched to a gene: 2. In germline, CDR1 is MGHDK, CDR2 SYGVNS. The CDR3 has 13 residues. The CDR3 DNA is TGTGCCAGCAGTGGACAGGGGGACCAGCCCCAGCATTTT. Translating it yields CASSGQGDQPQHF. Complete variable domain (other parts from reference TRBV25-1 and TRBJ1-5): EADIYQTPRYLVIGTGKKITLECSQTMGHDKMYWYQQDPGMELHLIHYSYGVNSTEKGDLSSESTVSRIRTEHFPLTLESARPSHTSQYLCASSGQGDQPQHFGDGTRLSIL.

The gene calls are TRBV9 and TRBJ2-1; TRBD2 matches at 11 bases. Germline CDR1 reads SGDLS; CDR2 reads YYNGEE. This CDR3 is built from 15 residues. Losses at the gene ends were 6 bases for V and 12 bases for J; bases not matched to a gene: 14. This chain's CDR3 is CASTSEGTSGSRQFF. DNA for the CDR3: TGTGCCAGCACCTCGGAAGGGACTAGCGGCTCTAGGCAGTTCTTC.

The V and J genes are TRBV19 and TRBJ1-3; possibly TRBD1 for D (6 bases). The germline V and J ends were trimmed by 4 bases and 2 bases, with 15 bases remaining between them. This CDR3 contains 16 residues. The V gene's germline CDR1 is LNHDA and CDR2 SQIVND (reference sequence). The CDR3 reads CASSKDRQPPGNTIYF. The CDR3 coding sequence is TGTGCCAGTAGTAAAGACAGGCAACCTCCTGGAAACACCATATATTTT.

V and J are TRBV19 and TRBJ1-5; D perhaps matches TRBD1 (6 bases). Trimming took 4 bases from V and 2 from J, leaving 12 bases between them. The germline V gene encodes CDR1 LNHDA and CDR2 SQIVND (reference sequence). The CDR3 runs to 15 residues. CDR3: CASSKGRGGNQPQHF. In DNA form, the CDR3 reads TGTGCCAGTAGTAAGGGCAGGGGTGGCAATCAGCCCCAGCATTTT.

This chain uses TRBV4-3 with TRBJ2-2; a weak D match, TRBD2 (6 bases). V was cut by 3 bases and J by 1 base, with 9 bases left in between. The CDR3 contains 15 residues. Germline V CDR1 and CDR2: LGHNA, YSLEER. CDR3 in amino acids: CASSHGGLNTGELFF. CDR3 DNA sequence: TGCGCCAGCAGCCACGGGGGATTGAACACCGGGGAGCTGTTTTTT.

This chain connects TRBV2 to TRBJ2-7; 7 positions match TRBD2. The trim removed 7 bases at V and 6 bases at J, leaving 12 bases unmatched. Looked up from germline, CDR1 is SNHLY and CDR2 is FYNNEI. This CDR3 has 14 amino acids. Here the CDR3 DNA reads TGTGCCAGCACCCCGGGAGGAGGTGTTCGCGAGCAGTACTTC. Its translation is CASTPGGGVREQYF.

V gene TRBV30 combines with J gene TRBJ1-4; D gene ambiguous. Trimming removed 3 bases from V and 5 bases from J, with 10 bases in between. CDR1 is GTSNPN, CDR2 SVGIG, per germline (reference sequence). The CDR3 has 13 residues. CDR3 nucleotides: TGTGCCTGGAGCCTTAGTGAGAATGAAAAACTGTTTTTT. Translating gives CAWSLSENEKLFF. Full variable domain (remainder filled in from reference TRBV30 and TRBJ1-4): SQTIHQWPATLVQPVGSPLSLECTVEGTSNPNLYWYRQAAGRGLQLLFYSVGIGQISSEVPQNLSASRPQDRQFILSSKKLLLSDSGFYLCAWSLSENEKLFFGSGTQLSVL.

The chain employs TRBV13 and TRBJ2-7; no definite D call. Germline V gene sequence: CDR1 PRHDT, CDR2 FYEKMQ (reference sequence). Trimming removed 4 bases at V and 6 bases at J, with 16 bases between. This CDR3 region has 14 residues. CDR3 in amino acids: CASSYTSTGTEQYF. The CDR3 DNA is TGTGCCAGCAGCTACACCTCCACGGGCACCGAGCAGTACTTC. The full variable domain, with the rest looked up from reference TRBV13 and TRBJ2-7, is AAGVIQSPRHLIKEKRETATLKCYPIPRHDTVYWYQQGPGQDPQFLISFYEKMQSDKGSIPDRFSAQQFSDYHSELNMSSLELGDSALYFCASSYTSTGTEQYFGPGTRLTVT.

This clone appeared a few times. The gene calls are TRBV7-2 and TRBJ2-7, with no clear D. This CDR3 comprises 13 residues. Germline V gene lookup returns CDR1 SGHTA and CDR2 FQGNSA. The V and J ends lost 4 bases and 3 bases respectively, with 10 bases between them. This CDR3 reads CASSSGPIYEQYF. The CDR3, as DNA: TGTGCCAGCAGCTCTGGACCAATCTACGAGCAGTACTTC.

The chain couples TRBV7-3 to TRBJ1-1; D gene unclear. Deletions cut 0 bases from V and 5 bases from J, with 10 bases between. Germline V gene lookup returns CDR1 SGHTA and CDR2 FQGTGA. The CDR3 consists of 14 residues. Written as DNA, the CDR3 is TGTGCCAGCAGCTTAACGTCCCAGACTACTGAAGCTTTCTTT. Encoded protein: CASSLTSQTTEAFF.